The next 19 T cell receptor beta chains were all read from a single sample in a study of blood T cell repertoires in COVID-19. TCRdb keeps only in-frame clones here, not all; method: immunoSEQ multiplex PCR. Here the sample spans around 380,000 clones, around 84% being singletons. The sequenced material came from peripheral blood. The receptors derive from a human donor with acute or convalescent COVID-19. The donor label of this sample is uncertain.

The count of this clone is one. The gene calls are TRBV5-1 and TRBJ1-4; 8 bases are a match to TRBD1. Germline-derived CDR1 and CDR2 are SGHRS and YFSETQ. Losses at the gene ends were 0 bases for V and 4 bases for J; bases not matched to a gene: 2. This CDR3 is built from 15 residues. This chain's CDR3 is CASSLGGQVNEKLFF. As DNA, the CDR3 is TGCGCCAGCAGCTTGGGGGGACAGGTTAATGAAAAACTGTTTTTT.

This clone was counted only a few times. J is TRBJ2-1 and V is TRBV5-4, with D possibly being TRBD2 (6 bases). Germline CDR1 reads SGHNT; CDR2 reads YYREEE (reference sequence). V lost 5 bases, J lost 2 bases, and 14 bases lay in between. CDR3 length: 15 amino acids. CDR3 residues: CASRAAGFAYNEQFF. The CDR3 region has the DNA TGTGCCAGCAGGGCTGCGGGATTCGCCTACAATGAGCAGTTCTTC.

The chain links TRBV7-2 to TRBJ2-2; D might be TRBD2 (6 bases). The CDR3 consists of 16 residues. Trimming cost V 2 bases and J 7 bases, with 17 bases left between them. Germline assignment: CDR1 SGHTA and CDR2 FQGNSA. CDR3 DNA sequence: TGTGCCAGCAGCTTAAGGGCCTTGGGAGGTGGCGGGGAGCTGTTTTTT. Amino acid sequence: CASSLRALGGGGELFF. Full variable domain (remainder filled in from reference TRBV7-2 and TRBJ2-2): GAGVSQSPSNKVTEKGKDVELRCDPISGHTALYWYRQSLGQGLEFLIYFQGNSAPDKSGLPSDRFSAERTGGSVSTLTIQRTQQEDSAVYLCASSLRALGGGGELFFGEGSRLTVL.

V usage is TRBV5-1 and J usage is TRBJ2-2, with 11 bases aligning to TRBD2. Germline V CDR1 and CDR2: SGHRS, YFSETQ. Trimming removed 7 bases from V and 4 bases from J; junction bases left unmatched: 6. CDR3 length: 15 residues. The CDR3 region is CASGLTSGITGELFF. The DNA for the CDR3 is TGCGCCAGCGGCCTGACTAGCGGGATCACCGGGGAGCTGTTTTTT.

The rearrangement joins TRBV15 to TRBJ1-2; tentatively, D is TRBD1 (5 bases). The CDR3 is made up of 12 amino acids. V dropped 5 bases and J dropped 7 bases, with 11 bases sitting between them. The V gene's germline CDR1 is LNHNV and CDR2 YYDKDF (reference sequence). DNA for the CDR3: TGTGCCACCAGCCGGTTCGGGGGTGGCTACACCTTC. It encodes CATSRFGGGYTF. Based on the CDR3 plus reference TRBV15 and TRBJ1-2, the full variable domain is DAMVIQNPRYQVTQFGKPVTLSCSQTLNHNVMYWYQQKSSQAPKLLFHYYDKDFNNEADTPDNFQSRRPNTSFCFLDIRSPGLGDTAMYLCATSRFGGGYTFGSGTRLTVV.

This chain connects TRBV7-9 to TRBJ2-7; 9 bases fit TRBD1. The germline V gene encodes CDR1 SEHNR and CDR2 FQNEAQ (reference sequence). The CDR3 has 14 residues. The V and J ends lost 0 bases and 6 bases, in that order; junction bases with no gene match: 3. Here the CDR3 reads CASSLAGQGTEQYF. As DNA, the CDR3 is TGTGCCAGCAGCTTAGCGGGACAGGGCACCGAGCAGTACTTC.

The chain uses TRBV27 and TRBJ1-2, with TRBD1 matching 8 bases. J was trimmed by 7 bases and V by 6 bases; bases with no gene match: 10. CDR3 size: 14 residues. The germline V gene has CDR1 MNHEY and CDR2 SMNVEV (reference sequence). The CDR3 nucleotides read TGTGCCAGCAGAGACGCTCCCGGACAGGGTGGCTACACCTTC. Protein product: CASRDAPGQGGYTF.

The chain carries TRBV4-2 and TRBJ1-2; D possibly corresponds to TRBD1 (6 bases). Trimming shortened V by 1 base and J by 4 bases, and 16 bases separated the two germline ends. The CDR3 contains 16 residues. Looked up from germline, CDR1 is LGHNA and CDR2 is YNFKEQ. The DNA of the CDR3 is TGTGCCAGCAGCCAAGCGGAAGGGGGGGATGGCTATGGCTACACCTTC. It codes for CASSQAEGGDGYGYTF.

This chain connects TRBV2 to TRBJ2-7; TRBD1 matches at 7 bases. The CDR3 spans 15 residues. The trim removed 3 bases at V and 2 bases at J, leaving 7 bases unmatched. Germline assignment: CDR1 SNHLY and CDR2 FYNNEI. CDR3: CASSDLGTVAYEQYF. Here the CDR3 DNA reads TGTGCCAGCAGTGACCTCGGGACAGTTGCCTACGAGCAGTACTTC.

This clone appeared a few times. V is TRBV5-1 and J is TRBJ2-3; perhaps TRBD2 as D (6 bases). Trimming removed 3 bases from V and 5 bases from J, with 16 bases in between. The CDR3 is made up of 15 amino acids. The V gene's germline CDR1 is SGHRS and CDR2 YFSETQ. CDR3 sequence reads: CASSSEAGWEDTQYF. CDR3 nucleotide sequence: TGCGCCAGCAGCTCGGAGGCGGGATGGGAAGATACGCAGTATTTT.

The chain employs TRBV19 and TRBJ1-2; 9 bases agree with TRBD1. Germline CDR1 reads LNHDA; CDR2 reads SQIVND (reference sequence). Trimming at V came to 4 bases and at J to 7 bases, leaving 13 bases not matched to a gene. This CDR3 is 16 amino acids long. The DNA of the CDR3 is TGTGCCAGTAGTAAAGCCCGGGACAGGGATTATGGTGGCTACACCTTC. It is translated as CASSKARDRDYGGYTF.

To note about this clone: Other DNA sequences in this sample translate to the same CDR3. This sequence joins TRBV5-1 and TRBJ1-2; 9 bases line up with TRBD1. V was pared by 1 base and J by 2 bases, with 0 bases of the junction left unmatched. This CDR3 region has 14 residues. Germline CDR1 reads SGHRS; CDR2 reads YFSETQ. CDR3 region: CASSLTGGNYGYTF. CDR3 bases: TGCGCCAGCAGCTTGACAGGGGGCAACTATGGCTACACCTTC.

This chain joins TRBV3-1 (or the pseudogene TRBV3-2) and TRBJ2-5, with a possible D match to TRBD2 (5 bases). The CDR3 sequence is 13 residues long. Trimming took 4 bases from V and 7 from J, leaving 13 bases between them. Germline lookup yields CDR1 LGHDT and CDR2 YNNKEL (reference sequence). The CDR3, as DNA: TGTGCCAGCAGCCCCTCACGGGCGGGGACCCAGTACTTC. Translated: CASSPSRAGTQYF.

This chain connects TRBV10-1 to TRBJ1-2, with D maybe TRBD1 (5 bases). V was pared by 4 bases and J by 0 bases, with 9 bases between. Germline CDR1 is WNHNN and CDR2 is SYGVQD (reference sequence). The CDR3 totals 14 residues. In DNA form, the CDR3 reads TGCGCCAGCAGTGTGGCAGGGCCTAACTATGGCTACACCTTC. The encoded protein is CASSVAGPNYGYTF.

This clone was observed at least ten times. V usage is TRBV27 and J usage is TRBJ2-5; 11 bases agree with TRBD2. Germline V gives CDR1 MNHEY, CDR2 SMNVEV (reference sequence). The CDR3 length is 21 residues. V lost 2 bases to trimming and J lost 3 bases; unmatched junction nucleotides: 20. The CDR3 DNA follows: TGTGCCAGCAGTTTACGCACCCCCGTGGTAGCGGGGGGGCCAGGGGAAGAGACCCAGTACTTC. This encodes CASSLRTPVVAGGPGEETQYF.

The rearrangement uses TRBV3-1 (or the pseudogene TRBV3-2) and TRBJ2-2, with 8 positions matching TRBD1. With 5 bases clipped from V and 0 bases from J, the junction kept 11 bases outside the gene matches. The CDR3 runs to 18 residues. In germline, CDR1 is LGHDT, CDR2 YNNKEL (reference sequence). The CDR3 DNA is TGTGCCAGCAGCAGACGGACAGGGATGAGTTCGAACACCGGGGAGCTGTTTTTT. This codes for CASSRRTGMSSNTGELFF.

This clone came up a few times. This chain links TRBV5-1 with TRBJ2-2, with D unclear. Germline values: CDR1 SGHRS, CDR2 YFSETQ. V lost 2 bases and J lost 6, with 11 bases in between. The CDR3 is made up of 14 amino acids. The CDR3 sequence: CASSLPQVAGELFF. In DNA form, the CDR3 reads TGCGCCAGCAGCTTACCTCAGGTGGCCGGGGAGCTGTTTTTT. Supplemented by reference TRBV5-1 and TRBJ2-2, the full variable domain reads KAGVTQTPRYLIKTRGQQVTLSCSPISGHRSVSWYQQTPGQGLQFLFEYFSETQRNKGNFPGRFSGRQFSNSRSEMNVSTLELGDSALYLCASSLPQVAGELFFGEGSRLTVL.

The V call is TRBV18, the J call TRBJ1-6, with TRBD1 matching over 10 bases. The CDR3 is 15 amino acids. Germline V lookup: CDR1 KGHSH, CDR2 LQKENI. V shed 0 bases and J 9 bases; nucleotides not matched to a gene: 2. CDR3 sequence: CASSPPGQGSSPLHF. As DNA, the CDR3 is TGTGCCAGCTCACCACCGGGACAGGGGTCTTCACCCCTCCACTTT.

This clone occurred once. The rearrangement links TRBV4-1 to TRBJ2-5, with 9 bases lining up with TRBD2. The junction had 5 bases not matched to a gene; V was cut back by 1 base and J by 5 bases. This CDR3 contains 15 residues. The V gene's germline CDR1 is MGHRA and CDR2 YSYEKL. The CDR3: CASSQGGGAGETQYF. The CDR3 DNA sequence: TGCGCCAGCAGCCAAGGCGGGGGGGCCGGGGAGACCCAGTACTTC.